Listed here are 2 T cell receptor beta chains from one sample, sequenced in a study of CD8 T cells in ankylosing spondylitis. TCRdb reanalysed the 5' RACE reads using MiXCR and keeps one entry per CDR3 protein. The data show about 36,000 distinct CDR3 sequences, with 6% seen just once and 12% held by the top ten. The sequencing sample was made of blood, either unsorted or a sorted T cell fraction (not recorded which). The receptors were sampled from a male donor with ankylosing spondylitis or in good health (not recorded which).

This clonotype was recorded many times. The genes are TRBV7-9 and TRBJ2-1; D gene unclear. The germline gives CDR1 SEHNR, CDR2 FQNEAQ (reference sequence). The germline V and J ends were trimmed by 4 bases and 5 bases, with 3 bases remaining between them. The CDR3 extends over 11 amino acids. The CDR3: CASSSNNEQFF. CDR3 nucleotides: TGTGCCAGCAGCTCAAACAATGAGCAGTTCTTC.

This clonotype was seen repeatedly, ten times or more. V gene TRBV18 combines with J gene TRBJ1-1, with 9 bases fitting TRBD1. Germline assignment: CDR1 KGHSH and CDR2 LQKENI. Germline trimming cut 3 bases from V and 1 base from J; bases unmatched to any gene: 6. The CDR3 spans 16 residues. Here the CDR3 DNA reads TGTGCCAGCTCACCGCCCGGGACAGGGCGGAACACTGAAGCTTTCTTT. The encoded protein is CASSPPGTGRNTEAFF.